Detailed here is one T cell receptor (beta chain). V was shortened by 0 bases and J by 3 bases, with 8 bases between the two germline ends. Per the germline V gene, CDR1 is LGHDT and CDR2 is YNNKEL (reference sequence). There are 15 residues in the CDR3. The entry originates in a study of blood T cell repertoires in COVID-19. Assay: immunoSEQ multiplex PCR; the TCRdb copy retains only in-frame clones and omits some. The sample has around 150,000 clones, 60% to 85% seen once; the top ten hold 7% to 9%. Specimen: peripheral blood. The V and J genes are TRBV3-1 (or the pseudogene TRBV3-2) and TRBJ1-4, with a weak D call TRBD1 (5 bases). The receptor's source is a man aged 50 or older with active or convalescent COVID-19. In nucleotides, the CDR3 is TGTGCCAGCAGCCAAGATCCGGGGGCTAATGAAAAACTGTTTTTT. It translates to CASSQDPGANEKLFF.